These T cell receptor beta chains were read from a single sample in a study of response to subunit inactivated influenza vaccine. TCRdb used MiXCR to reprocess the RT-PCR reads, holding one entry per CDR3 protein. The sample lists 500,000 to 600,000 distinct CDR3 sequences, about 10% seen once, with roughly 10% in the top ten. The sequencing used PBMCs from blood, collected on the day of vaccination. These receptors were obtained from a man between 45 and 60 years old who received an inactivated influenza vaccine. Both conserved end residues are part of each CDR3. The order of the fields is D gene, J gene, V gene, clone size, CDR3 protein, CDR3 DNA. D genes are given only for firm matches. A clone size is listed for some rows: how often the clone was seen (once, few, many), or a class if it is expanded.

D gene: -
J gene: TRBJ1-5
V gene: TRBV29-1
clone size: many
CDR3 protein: CSVSDGGRGNQPQHF
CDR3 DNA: TGCAGCGTCTCAGATGGGGGGCGCGGCAATCAGCCCCAGCATTTT

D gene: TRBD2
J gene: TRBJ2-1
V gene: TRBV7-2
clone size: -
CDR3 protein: CASSLSSGGDNEQFF
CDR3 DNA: TGTGCCAGCAGCTTATCCAGCGGGGGGGACAATGAGCAGTTCTTC

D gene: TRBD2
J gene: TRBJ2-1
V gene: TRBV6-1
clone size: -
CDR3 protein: CASNTGGRTYNEQFF
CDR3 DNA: TGTGCCAGCAACACGGGGGGTCGCACCTACAATGAGCAGTTCTTC

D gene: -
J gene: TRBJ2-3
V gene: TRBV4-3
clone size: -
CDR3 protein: CASSLLGGDTQYF
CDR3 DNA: TGCGCCAGCAGCCTTCTCGGGGGCGATACGCAGTATTTT

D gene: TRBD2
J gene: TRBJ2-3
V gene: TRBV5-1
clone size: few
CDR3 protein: CASSSTTSGGTDTQYF
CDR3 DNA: TGCGCCAGCAGCAGCACGACTAGCGGGGGCACAGATACGCAGTATTTT

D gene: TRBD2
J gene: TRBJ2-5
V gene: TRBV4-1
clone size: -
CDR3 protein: CASSSRLAGGKETQYF
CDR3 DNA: TGCGCCAGCAGCTCACGACTAGCGGGGGGGAAAGAGACCCAGTACTTC

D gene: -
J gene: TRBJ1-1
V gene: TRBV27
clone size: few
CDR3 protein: CASSSVGGTEAFF
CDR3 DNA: TGTGCCAGCAGTTCTGTGGGGGGCACTGAAGCTTTCTTT

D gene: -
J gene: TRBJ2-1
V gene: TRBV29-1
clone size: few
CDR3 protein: CSVGVTSNEQFF
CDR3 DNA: TGCAGCGTTGGGGTTACATCCAATGAGCAGTTCTTC

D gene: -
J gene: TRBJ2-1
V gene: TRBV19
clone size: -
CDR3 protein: CASRKSDVQFF
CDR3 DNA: TGTGCCAGTAGAAAAAGTGATGTGCAGTTCTTC

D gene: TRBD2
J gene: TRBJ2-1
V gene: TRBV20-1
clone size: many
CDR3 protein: CSARDGGLAGNEQFF
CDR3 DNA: TGCAGTGCTAGAGATGGAGGACTAGCGGGCAATGAGCAGTTCTTC

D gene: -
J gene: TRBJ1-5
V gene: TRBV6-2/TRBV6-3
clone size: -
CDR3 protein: CASSYAVRNQPQHF
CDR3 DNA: TGTGCCAGCAGTTACGCGGTACGGAATCAGCCCCAGCATTTT

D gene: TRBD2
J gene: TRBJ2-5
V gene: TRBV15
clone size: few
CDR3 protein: CATSRDRVAGETQYF
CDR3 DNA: TGTGCCACCAGCAGAGATCGGGTAGCGGGAGAGACCCAGTACTTC

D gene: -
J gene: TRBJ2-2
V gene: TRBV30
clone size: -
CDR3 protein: CAWSLQGVRGNTGELFF
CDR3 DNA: TGTGCCTGGAGTTTACAGGGCGTCAGGGGGAACACCGGGGAGCTGTTTTTT

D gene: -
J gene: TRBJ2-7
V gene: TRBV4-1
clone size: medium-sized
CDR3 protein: CASSQVQGQEQYF
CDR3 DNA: TGCGCCAGCAGCCAAGTACAGGGTCAGGAGCAGTACTTC

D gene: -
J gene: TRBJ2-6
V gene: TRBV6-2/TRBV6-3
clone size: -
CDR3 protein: CASSPTFGSSGANVLTF
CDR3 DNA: TGTGCCAGCAGTCCCACGTTCGGTTCCTCTGGGGCCAACGTCCTGACTTTC

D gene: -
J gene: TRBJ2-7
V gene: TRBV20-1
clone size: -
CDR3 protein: CSAPRGEHEQYF
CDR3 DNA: TGCAGTGCCCCCCGCGGGGAACACGAGCAGTACTTC

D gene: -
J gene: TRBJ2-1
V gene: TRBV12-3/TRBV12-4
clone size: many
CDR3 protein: CASSLSRGTHNEQFF
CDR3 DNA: TGTGCCAGCAGTTTAAGCAGGGGTACCCACAATGAGCAGTTCTTC

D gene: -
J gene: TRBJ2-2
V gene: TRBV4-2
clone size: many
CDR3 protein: CASSQEVWGRAGELFF
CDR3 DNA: TGTGCCAGCAGCCAAGAAGTCTGGGGTCGGGCCGGGGAGCTGTTTTTT

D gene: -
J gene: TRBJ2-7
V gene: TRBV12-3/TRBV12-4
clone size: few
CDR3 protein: CASKAQGVGYEQYF
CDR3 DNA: TGTGCCAGCAAGGCCCAAGGGGTGGGCTACGAGCAGTACTTC

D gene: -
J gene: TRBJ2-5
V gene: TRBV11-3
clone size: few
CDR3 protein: CASSFDSKETQYF
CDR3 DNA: TGTGCCAGCAGCTTTGACAGCAAAGAGACCCAGTACTTC

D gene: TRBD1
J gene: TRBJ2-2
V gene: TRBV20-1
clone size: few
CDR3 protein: CSARTGTAKTANTGELFF
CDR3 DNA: TGCAGTGCTCGGACCGGGACAGCAAAAACCGCGAACACCGGGGAGCTGTTTTTT

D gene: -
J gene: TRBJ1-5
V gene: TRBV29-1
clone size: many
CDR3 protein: CSVGVNSNQPQHF
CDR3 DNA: TGCAGCGTAGGGGTCAATAGCAATCAGCCCCAGCATTTT

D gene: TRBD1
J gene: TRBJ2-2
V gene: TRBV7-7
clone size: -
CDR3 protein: CASSRPGQGSGELFF
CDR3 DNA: TGTGCCAGCAGCCGACCGGGACAGGGCTCCGGGGAGCTGTTTTTT

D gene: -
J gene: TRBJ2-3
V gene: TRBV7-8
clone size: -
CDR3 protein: CASSLPEGTQYF
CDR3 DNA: TGTGCCAGCAGCTTACCTGAGGGTACGCAGTATTTT

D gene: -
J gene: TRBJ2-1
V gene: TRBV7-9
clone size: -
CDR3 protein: CASSLALLTGEDNEQFF
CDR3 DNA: TGTGCCAGCAGCTTAGCGCTCTTAACGGGAGAGGACAATGAGCAGTTCTTC

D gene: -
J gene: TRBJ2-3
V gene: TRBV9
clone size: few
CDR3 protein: CASSPPRAPDTQYF
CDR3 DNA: TGTGCCAGCAGCCCCCCTAGGGCGCCAGATACGCAGTATTTT

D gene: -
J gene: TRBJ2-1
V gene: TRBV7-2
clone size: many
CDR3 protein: CASSLAAGLNEQFF
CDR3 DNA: TGTGCCAGCAGCTTAGCGGCAGGGCTGAATGAGCAGTTCTTC

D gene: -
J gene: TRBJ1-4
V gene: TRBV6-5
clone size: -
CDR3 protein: CASSYRGGNEKLFF
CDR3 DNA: TGTGCCAGCAGTTACCGGGGCGGGAATGAAAAACTGTTTTTT

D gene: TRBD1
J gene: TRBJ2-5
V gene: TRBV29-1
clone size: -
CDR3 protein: CSAERDSETQYF
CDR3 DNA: TGCAGCGCCGAAAGGGACAGCGAGACCCAGTACTTC

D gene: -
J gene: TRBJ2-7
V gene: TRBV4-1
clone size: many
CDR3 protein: CASSRQGLHEQYF
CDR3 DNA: TGCGCCAGCAGCCGACAGGGACTTCACGAGCAGTACTTC

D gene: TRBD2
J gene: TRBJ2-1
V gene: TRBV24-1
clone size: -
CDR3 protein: CATSPLAGSYNEQFF
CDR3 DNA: TGTGCCACCAGTCCACTAGCGGGCTCCTACAATGAGCAGTTCTTC

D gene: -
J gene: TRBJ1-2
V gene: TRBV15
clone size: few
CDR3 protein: CATSRDPVRVNGYTF
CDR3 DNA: TGTGCCACCAGCAGAGATCCTGTCAGGGTGAATGGCTACACCTTC

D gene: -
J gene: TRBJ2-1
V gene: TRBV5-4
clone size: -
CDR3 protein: CASSLSDLRYNEQFF
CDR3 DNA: TGTGCCAGCAGCTTGTCGGACTTAAGATACAATGAGCAGTTCTTC

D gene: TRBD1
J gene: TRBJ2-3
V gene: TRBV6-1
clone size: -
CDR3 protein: CASRLTRQGTDTQYF
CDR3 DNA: TGTGCCAGCCGATTAACCCGACAGGGTACGGATACGCAGTATTTT

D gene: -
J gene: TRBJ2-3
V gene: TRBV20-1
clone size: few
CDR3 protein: CSATREGTDTQYF
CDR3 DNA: TGCAGTGCTACTAGGGAAGGCACAGATACGCAGTATTTT

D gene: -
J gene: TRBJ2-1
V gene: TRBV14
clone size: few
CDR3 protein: CASSHFSNEQFF
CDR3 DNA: TGTGCCAGCAGCCATTTTTCAAATGAGCAGTTCTTC

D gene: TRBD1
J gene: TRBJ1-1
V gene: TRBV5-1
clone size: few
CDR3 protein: CASSLDRGPRGTEAFF
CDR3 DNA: TGCGCCAGCAGCTTGGACAGGGGGCCGAGGGGTACTGAAGCTTTCTTT

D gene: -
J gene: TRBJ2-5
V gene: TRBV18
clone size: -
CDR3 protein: CASSPTSNQETQYF
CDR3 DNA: TGTGCCAGCTCACCGACTAGTAACCAAGAGACCCAGTACTTC